These 14 T cell receptor beta chains originate from one sample sequenced in a study of control samples from healthy donors and cancer patients. Produced via immunoSEQ multiplex PCR; TCRdb's table is partial and in-frame only. The sample yields roughly 80,000 clones, about nine tenths seen once. The sample comprised blood. The receptors shown here come from a middle-aged man in good health.

J is TRBJ2-2 and V is TRBV10-3; 10 bases align to TRBD2. The trim removed 4 bases at V and 7 bases at J, leaving 6 bases unmatched. Germline V lookup: CDR1 ENHRY, CDR2 SYGVKD. The CDR3 has 15 residues. The CDR3 nucleotides are TGTGCCATCAGTGCGGAACTAGCGGGGAACGGGGAGCTGTTTTTT. Translated, it gives CAISAELAGNGELFF.

The V call is TRBV2, the J call TRBJ2-7; 9 positions match TRBD2. V was clipped by 0 bases and J by 9 bases; unmatched bases: 9. The CDR3 covers 15 residues. The germline V gene has CDR1 SNHLY and CDR2 FYNNEI. CDR3 in amino acids: CASSEAVAGALGQYF. The DNA for the CDR3 is TGTGCCAGCAGTGAAGCGGTAGCGGGGGCCCTGGGGCAGTACTTC.

The rearrangement joins TRBV6-6 to TRBJ2-7, with D perhaps TRBD1 or TRBD2 (5 bases each). The germline V gene has CDR1 MNHNY and CDR2 SVGAGI (reference sequence). The CDR3 covers 13 residues. V was pared by 5 bases and J by 6 bases, with 14 bases between. Here the CDR3 DNA reads TGTGCCAGCAGTCGGGACGGTATTGGCGAGCAGTACTTC. Its translation: CASSRDGIGEQYF.

The J gene is TRBJ1-2, the V gene TRBV7-6, with D tentatively TRBD1 (6 bases). The CDR3 consists of 15 residues. The V end lost 5 bases, the J end lost 5 bases, and 18 bases lay between the germline ends. Germline values: CDR1 SGHVS, CDR2 FNYEAQ. CDR3 sequence (DNA): TGTGCCAGCAGCCCAGGACAGTCTAACTATTATGGCTACACCTTC. Encoded protein: CASSPGQSNYYGYTF.

The chain uses TRBV18 and TRBJ2-7; D is perhaps TRBD1 or TRBD2 (6 bases each). This CDR3 is 15 amino acids long. The V and J ends lost 8 bases and 5 bases respectively, with 22 bases between them. Germline CDR1 and CDR2: KGHSH and LQKENI. Here the CDR3 DNA reads TGTGCCAGCGCGACGAGTGGGGGGCCCAGTCACGAGCAGTACTTC. Amino acid sequence: CASATSGGPSHEQYF.

The chain employs TRBV5-5 and TRBJ1-1, with a tentative D call TRBD1 (5 bases). The CDR3 is made up of 14 amino acids. Trimming took 4 bases from V and 0 from J, leaving 10 bases between them. In germline, CDR1 is SGHKS, CDR2 YYEKEE (reference sequence). CDR3 sequence: CASSRDGLNTEAFF. CDR3 bases: TGTGCCAGCAGCCGGGACGGACTGAACACTGAAGCTTTCTTT.

For this clone: The same CDR3 arises from other DNA sequences in this sample as well. The chain uses TRBV18 and TRBJ1-1; a possible D gene is TRBD1 (5 bases). CDR1 is KGHSH, CDR2 LQKENI, per germline. Trimming removed 3 bases at V and 5 bases at J, with 10 bases between. The CDR3 is 13 residues long. CDR3 region: CASSPQGNTEAFF. For the CDR3, the DNA is TGTGCCAGCTCACCTCAGGGAAATACTGAAGCTTTCTTT.

V gene TRBV18 combines with J gene TRBJ1-5, with no clear D. The CDR3 has 13 amino acids. CDR1 is KGHSH and CDR2 is LQKENI in the germline V gene. V lost 4 bases and J lost 3, with 7 bases in between. The CDR3 loop reads CASSRTVNQPQHF. CDR3 sequence (DNA): TGTGCCAGCTCACGAACAGTCAATCAGCCCCAGCATTTT.

In DNA, the CDR3 is TGTGCCATCAGTGAGTCCCAGCAGGAGACCCAGTACTTC. Its protein is CAISESQQETQYF. The chain couples TRBV10-3 to TRBJ2-5; no firm D call. The CDR3 length is 13 residues. V was pared by 0 bases and J by 5 bases, with 7 bases between. The germline V gene has CDR1 ENHRY and CDR2 SYGVKD.

This clone appeared a single time. The germline gene is not matched at one end of the junction; a read error may be the cause. This specimen includes other DNA sequences encoding the same CDR3. V gene TRBV29-1 combines with J gene TRBJ1-6, with TRBD1 identical over 7 bases. The germline V gene encodes CDR1 SQVTM and CDR2 ANQGSEA. This CDR3 is 17 amino acids long. The CDR3 protein is CSVEDRTGQPYNSPLHF. CDR3 nucleotides: TGCAGCGTTGAAGATCGTACGGGACAGCCCTATAATTCACCTCTCCACTTT. Drawing the rest from reference TRBV29-1 and TRBJ1-6, the complete variable domain is SAVISQKPSRDICQRGTSLTIQCQVDSQVTMMFWYRQQPGQSLTLIATANQGSEATYESGFVIDKFPISRPNLTFSTLTVSNMSPEDSSIYLCSVEDRTGQPYNSPLHFGNGTRLTVT.

The gene calls are TRBV12-3 or TRBV12-4 and TRBJ1-2, with D tentatively TRBD1 (5 bases). The length of the CDR3 is 12 residues. V lost 2 bases and J 9 bases, leaving 10 bases between the germline ends. The CDR3 DNA follows: TGTGCCAGCAGTTTATTCCAGGGCAGCTACACCTTC. Its protein product is CASSLFQGSYTF.

The rearrangement links TRBV7-6 to TRBJ1-2; TRBD1 aligns across 8 bases. The CDR3 sequence is 15 residues long. V lost 1 base to trimming and J lost 2 bases; unmatched junction nucleotides: 3. Germline CDR1 is SGHVS and CDR2 is FNYEAQ. For the CDR3, the DNA is TGTGCCAGCAGCTTAGTTACAGGGGGGAACTATGGCTACACCTTC. Its protein product is CASSLVTGGNYGYTF.

The chain links TRBV14 to TRBJ2-1; 8 positions match TRBD1. After removal of 0 bases from V and 7 bases from J, the junction contained 5 bases not matched to a gene. The CDR3 contains 15 residues. Germline CDR1 and CDR2: SGHDN and FVKESK. CDR3 protein: CASSQDLRGLNEQFF. The CDR3, as DNA: TGTGCCAGCAGCCAAGATCTCAGGGGGCTTAATGAGCAGTTCTTC.

This chain connects TRBV4-2 to TRBJ1-5; TRBD1 aligns across 9 bases. Per the germline V gene, CDR1 is LGHNA and CDR2 is YNFKEQ. The CDR3 has 19 amino acids. The V segment lost 0 bases and the J segment 7 bases; nucleotides outside the gene matches: 16. CDR3 DNA sequence: TGTGCCAGCAGCCAAGATCTCGGGTTGGGACAGGGCTTCTGGCAGCCCCAGCATTTT. Residues: CASSQDLGLGQGFWQPQHF.